The text below deals with one T cell receptor (beta chain). What it binds is unknown. Primers included in the PCR were 60 Vbeta and 13 Jbeta primers. Authors' processing steps: Counted up in a later analysis, unique TCR beta chains came to some 72 million, with some 11 million shared. Repertoires were generated with immunoSEQ multiplex PCR, while TCRdb's copy carries only in-frame clones and drops some. The DNA gave D and trimming, while V, J and clone size come from that table. The sample totals 70,000 or so clones. Germline CDR1 is MDHEN and CDR2 is SYDVKM. J gave up 0 bases and V 4 bases, and 9 bases lay outside the gene matches. This CDR3 has 17 residues. These data belong to a study of cytomegalovirus exposure and HLA in healthy donors. Study observations and caveats: Researchers reportedly found TCR beta sequences accurately predicted most subjects' HLA-A and HLA-B alleles. One variant, a missense change in DCLRE1C, was linked in a later analysis to TCR beta V- and J-gene trimming. Later analysis placed DRB1 highest and HLA-C lowest in TCR association rates, which differed by HLA locus.

Sequences were obtained from PBMCs. This rearrangement joins TRBV28 to TRBJ1-3, with 7 bases lining up with TRBD1. The sequence was obtained from a female donor in good health and CMV-seropositive. CDR3 in amino acids: CASSSSRDSLSGNTIYF. CDR3 DNA sequence: TGTGCCAGCAGTTCATCCCGGGACAGCCTCTCTGGAAACACCATATATTTT.